What follows are 23 T cell receptor beta chains derived from one specimen sequenced in a study of blood T cell repertoires in COVID-19. Using immunoSEQ multiplex PCR, the repertoire was profiled, and TCRdb retains in-frame clones only, with some absent. This sample has tens of thousands of clones, with around 81% found just once. Sequencing was done on a sample of peripheral blood. The receptors stem from a man aged 45-60 years with active COVID-19.

A single count supports this clone. The rearrangement uses TRBV11-1 and TRBJ1-2; a possible D gene is TRBD1 (6 bases). Germline V lookup: CDR1 SGHAT, CDR2 FQDESV (reference sequence). The length of the CDR3 is 15 residues. V was pared by 5 bases and J by 6 bases, with 19 bases between. The CDR3 spells CASSQDDRLSDGYTF. In nucleotides, the CDR3 is TGTGCCAGCAGCCAAGACGACAGGCTCTCGGATGGCTACACCTTC.

J is TRBJ2-5 and V is TRBV6-5, with 8 bases matching TRBD1. The V gene end was trimmed by 7 bases and the J gene end by 5 bases; junction bases not matched to a gene: 12. Germline V gives CDR1 MNHEY, CDR2 SVGAGI. The CDR3 length is 15 residues. CDR3 nucleotide sequence: TGTGCCAGCATCTACTCAGGACAGGGCAGGGAGACCCAGTACTTC. It specifies CASIYSGQGRETQYF.

This sequence joins TRBV20-1 and TRBJ2-1; perhaps TRBD2 as D (5 bases). The CDR3 is 11 residues long. Germline values: CDR1 DFQATT, CDR2 SNEGSKA (reference sequence). V lost 6 bases and J lost 3, with 6 bases in between. The CDR3 region has the DNA TGCAGTGCCGGGGACTACAATGAGCAGTTCTTC. Translated: CSAGDYNEQFF.

V gene TRBV14 combines with J gene TRBJ2-3, with D maybe TRBD1 (6 bases). The CDR3 totals 13 residues. Germline CDR1 is SGHDN and CDR2 is FVKESK. The V and J ends lost 5 bases and 6 bases respectively, with 12 bases between them. The CDR3 spells CASSVGGADTQYF. CDR3 nucleotides: TGTGCCAGCAGCGTAGGGGGAGCGGATACGCAGTATTTT.

The V gene is TRBV12-3 or TRBV12-4, the J gene TRBJ1-3; 7 bases are a match to TRBD1. V trimming: 6 bases; J trimming: 6 bases; junction bases outside the gene matches: 5. The CDR3 spans 13 residues. The DNA for the CDR3 is TGTGCCAGCAGCTCAGACAGGGAAAACACCATATATTTT. This sequence encodes CASSSDRENTIYF.

The V gene is TRBV7-9, the J gene TRBJ1-1, with 7 bases lining up with TRBD1. CDR3 length: 14 residues. V lost 6 bases, J lost 6 bases, and 10 bases stayed unmatched. The germline gives CDR1 SEHNR, CDR2 FQNEAQ (reference sequence). CDR3 region: CASRSRQGGAEAFF. For the CDR3, the DNA is TGTGCCAGCAGATCACGACAGGGAGGCGCTGAAGCTTTCTTT.

This clone was observed a few times. The rearrangement links TRBV6-4 to TRBJ2-1; 11 bases agree with TRBD1. CDR3 length: 14 residues. Unmatched junction bases numbered 0, after V lost 2 bases and J lost 6 bases. Germline V gene lookup returns CDR1 MRHNA and CDR2 SNTAGT. DNA for the CDR3: TGTGCCAGCAGTGACGGGACAGGGGGCAATGAGCAGTTCTTC. The encoded protein is CASSDGTGGNEQFF.

The gene calls are TRBV6-1 and TRBJ1-2; tentative D call: TRBD1 (6 bases). The CDR3 totals 15 residues. V lost 1 base to trimming and J lost 4 bases, with 13 bases between them. Germline values: CDR1 MNHNS, CDR2 SASEGT. This CDR3 reads CASSEGPGASYGYTF. In DNA form, the CDR3 reads TGTGCCAGCAGTGAAGGCCCAGGGGCGTCCTATGGCTACACCTTC.

Remarks on this clone: Other DNA sequences in the sample encode the same CDR3. This chain uses TRBV6-2 or TRBV6-3 with TRBJ2-5, with a tentative D call TRBD2 (7 bases). The CDR3 has 14 amino acids. Germline loops: CDR1 MNHEY, CDR2 SVGEGT. V was clipped by 0 bases and J by 4 bases, with 9 bases between them. The CDR3 here is CASSYSGGAETQYF. CDR3 nucleotides: TGTGCCAGCAGTTACTCTGGGGGGGCAGAGACCCAGTACTTC.

J is TRBJ2-7 and V is TRBV28, with D perhaps TRBD2 (7 bases). The V gene lost 8 bases and the J gene lost 2 bases, with 25 bases spanning the gap. The CDR3 length is 17 residues. Germline CDR1 reads MDHEN; CDR2 reads SYDVKM. CDR3 in DNA: TGTGCCAGCCCCCCTACAGGGTTTCTAGCGGAAACCTACGAGCAGTACTTC. It encodes CASPPTGFLAETYEQYF.

The chain couples TRBV6-5 to TRBJ1-5, with D tentatively TRBD1 (6 bases). V shed 3 bases and J shed 0 bases, with 12 bases lying between them. This CDR3 has 16 amino acids. The germline gives CDR1 MNHEY, CDR2 SVGAGI. As DNA, the CDR3 is TGTGCCAGCAGTTATCTACAGGGCTCTAGCAATCAGCCCCAGCATTTT. This encodes CASSYLQGSSNQPQHF.

V and J are TRBV12-3 or TRBV12-4 and TRBJ1-1, with D hard to call. The CDR3 has 13 residues. V gave up 5 bases and J gave up 1 base, with 8 bases separating them. The CDR3 loop reads CASSDGANTEAFF. CDR3 nucleotides: TGTGCCAGCAGTGACGGAGCGAACACTGAAGCTTTCTTT.

This chain joins TRBV6-5 and TRBJ2-7; D might be TRBD2 (5 bases). CDR1 and CDR2 (germline): MNHEY, SVGAGI. Trimming left V 2 bases short and J 4 bases short, with 15 bases between. CDR3 length: 15 amino acids. The CDR3 spells CASSYRGLPFYEQYF. CDR3 in DNA: TGTGCCAGCAGTTACCGCGGACTCCCTTTTTACGAGCAGTACTTC.

V gene TRBV14 combines with J gene TRBJ1-1; TRBD1 aligns across 11 bases. The CDR3 consists of 16 residues. Germline values: CDR1 SGHDN, CDR2 FVKESK. With 2 bases clipped from V and 3 bases from J, the junction kept 5 bases outside the gene matches. The CDR3 spells CASSQFMGQGDTEAFF. CDR3 DNA: TGTGCCAGCAGCCAATTCATGGGACAGGGGGACACTGAAGCTTTCTTT.

The CDR3 protein is CASSLALGRSQETQYF. CDR3 coding DNA: TGTGCCAGCAGCTTGGCCCTTGGCAGGTCACAAGAGACCCAGTACTTC. The V call is TRBV7-2, the J call TRBJ2-5; no definite D call. There are 16 residues in the CDR3. The germline V gene encodes CDR1 SGHTA and CDR2 FQGNSA. The V end was cut by 3 bases, the J end by 2 bases, with 16 bases between.

The V gene is TRBV7-2, the J gene TRBJ2-1; 9 nucleotides align to TRBD1. The length of the CDR3 is 15 residues. The germline V gene encodes CDR1 SGHTA and CDR2 FQGNSA. V shed 5 bases and J 6 bases; nucleotides not matched to a gene: 8. The CDR3 is CASSLQTGGGNEQFF. CDR3 coding DNA: TGTGCCAGCAGCCTCCAGACAGGGGGGGGCAATGAGCAGTTCTTC.

The J gene is TRBJ1-6, the V gene TRBV19; perhaps TRBD1 as D (6 bases). Germline V CDR1 and CDR2: LNHDA, SQIVND (reference sequence). This CDR3 region has 12 residues. The ends were cut back, 5 bases at V and 11 bases at J, with 10 bases in the middle. The CDR3 nucleotides are TGTGCCAGTAGTCCACAGGGCGCACCCCTCCACTTT. Translation gives CASSPQGAPLHF.

The J gene is TRBJ2-3, the V gene TRBV9; the match to TRBD2 covers 9 bases. Germline V gene data show CDR1 as SGDLS and CDR2 as YYNGEE. The CDR3 covers 16 residues. J gave up 3 bases and V 3 bases, and 8 bases lay outside the gene matches. The CDR3 sequence: CASSAWGREGTDTQYF. CDR3 bases: TGTGCCAGCAGCGCTTGGGGGCGGGAGGGGACAGATACGCAGTATTTT.

This chain connects TRBV3-1 (or the pseudogene TRBV3-2) to TRBJ2-1; 9 bases are a match to TRBD1. Germline V gene lookup returns CDR1 LGHDT and CDR2 YNNKEL (reference sequence). The CDR3 loop spans 17 amino acids. With V trimmed by 3 bases and J by 5 bases, 11 bases remained unmatched. The CDR3 here is CASSHGGQGNEDNEQFF. CDR3 in DNA: TGTGCCAGCAGCCACGGAGGACAGGGGAATGAGGACAATGAGCAGTTCTTC.

The V gene is TRBV18, the J gene TRBJ2-3, with 7 bases that match TRBD1. From germline, CDR1 is KGHSH and CDR2 LQKENI. V lost 0 bases to trimming and J lost 2 bases; unmatched junction nucleotides: 5. This CDR3 region has 16 residues. CDR3 sequence reads: CASSPPGQIPTDTQYF. The CDR3, as DNA: TGTGCCAGCTCACCACCGGGACAGATACCCACAGATACGCAGTATTTT.

V usage is TRBV24-1 and J usage is TRBJ2-1; D may be TRBD1 (5 bases). This CDR3 has 15 amino acids. V gave up 3 bases and J gave up 4 bases, with 12 bases separating them. Germline V gene sequence: CDR1 KGHDR, CDR2 SFDVKD. The CDR3 region has the DNA TGTGCCACCAGTGATCCTCGGACACCATACAATGAGCAGTTCTTC. This gives the protein CATSDPRTPYNEQFF.

CDR3 DNA sequence: TGTGCCAGCAGTTACTCGACTAGCACAGATACGCAGTATTTT. It codes for CASSYSTSTDTQYF. The chain couples TRBV6-2 or TRBV6-3 to TRBJ2-3; D is ambiguous. CDR3 length: 14 amino acids. Trimming removed 0 bases at V and 0 bases at J, with 4 bases between. Germline CDR1 is MNHEY and CDR2 is SVGEGT.

The DNA of the CDR3 is TGTGCCAGCAGCTTTCGTTCCGGACTAGCGGGGGACAATGAGCAGTTCTTC. This sequence encodes CASSFRSGLAGDNEQFF. The V call is TRBV5-8, the J call TRBJ2-1, with 13 bases identical to TRBD2. Germline values: CDR1 SGHTS, CDR2 YDEGEE. CDR3 length equals 17 residues. The junction had 7 bases not matched to a gene; V was cut back by 2 bases and J by 5 bases.